The rows below give T cell receptor beta chains drawn from one sample of a study of blood T cell repertoires in COVID-19. The data were produced by immunoSEQ multiplex PCR, yet TCRdb's version contains in-frame clones alone and is incomplete. The sample consists of over 50,000 clones, over 75% of them appearing once. The sequenced sample consisted of peripheral blood. Receptor source: a human donor in a cohort sampled during active COVID-19. Each CDR3 is given with its conserved first and last residue. A clone size is listed for some rows: how often the clone was seen (once, few, many), or a class if it is expanded.

CDR3 protein: CSVQGWDTEAFF
clone size: .
V gene: TRBV29-1

CDR3 protein: CASSQDYYNEQFF
clone size: .
V gene: TRBV7-2

CDR3 protein: CAISEGTGDYGYTF
clone size: .
V gene: TRBV10-3

CDR3 protein: CASSFQGTETQYF
clone size: .
V gene: TRBV28

CDR3 protein: CASSHTGGRNEQYF
clone size: .
V gene: TRBV3-1/TRBV3-2

CDR3 protein: CASRDSGYNEQFF
clone size: .
V gene: TRBV2

CDR3 protein: CASSPAKDFYGYTF
clone size: .
V gene: TRBV18

CDR3 protein: CASSHSMGLNNEKLFF
clone size: .
V gene: TRBV2

CDR3 protein: CASSQDPGLTADTQYF
clone size: few
V gene: TRBV4-1

CDR3 protein: CASSPGGDQPQHF
clone size: .
V gene: TRBV18

CDR3 protein: CASSLRNGVTEAFF
clone size: .
V gene: TRBV28

CDR3 protein: CASSQGTGQFF
clone size: .
V gene: TRBV6-2/TRBV6-3

CDR3 protein: CASSLVDGPRGNQTQHF
clone size: .
V gene: TRBV28

CDR3 protein: CASSIPGSQPQHF
clone size: .
V gene: TRBV6-5

CDR3 protein: CAISEAAQVAKNIQYF
clone size: .
V gene: TRBV10-3

CDR3 protein: CASSYGSARNQPQHF
clone size: .
V gene: TRBV7-9

CDR3 protein: CASSPPRGGPAYNEQFF
clone size: .
V gene: TRBV13

CDR3 protein: CASTRSVAGVRDTQYF
clone size: .
V gene: TRBV27

CDR3 protein: CASSDSGSRDEQFF
clone size: .
V gene: TRBV6-1

CDR3 protein: CASSLLVDRATDTQYF
clone size: .
V gene: TRBV5-4

CDR3 protein: CASSFQTGGAYEQYF
clone size: once
V gene: TRBV7-2

CDR3 protein: CASSRLAGGGNEQFF
clone size: once
V gene: TRBV28

CDR3 protein: CASSARRENTIYF
clone size: .
V gene: TRBV25-1

CDR3 protein: CATNSAGDNSPLHF
clone size: few
V gene: TRBV4-1

CDR3 protein: CASSYPSGRSTDTQYF
clone size: .
V gene: TRBV6-2/TRBV6-3

CDR3 protein: CASSLTGIDKNIQYF
clone size: .
V gene: TRBV5-1

CDR3 protein: CASSYDSSAQMNTEAFF
clone size: .
V gene: TRBV5-4

CDR3 protein: CASSPRTGMNQPQHF
clone size: once
V gene: TRBV21-1

CDR3 protein: CASSPPGRGLQETQYF
clone size: .
V gene: TRBV18

CDR3 protein: CASSQGQGKAFF
clone size: .
V gene: TRBV4-3

CDR3 protein: CASSEGVAGGSHEQYF
clone size: .
V gene: TRBV2

CDR3 protein: CASRLTGTAYEQYF
clone size: .
V gene: TRBV7-9

CDR3 protein: CAWSVGQGGGYTF
clone size: once
V gene: TRBV30

CDR3 protein: CASSERGGSYNSPLHF
clone size: .
V gene: TRBV10-2

CDR3 protein: CASSLVSSGVYNEQFF
clone size: once
V gene: TRBV5-1

CDR3 protein: CASSIGGQGNIQYF
clone size: once
V gene: TRBV19

CDR3 protein: CASSQPGQGANEQYF
clone size: .
V gene: TRBV4-2

CDR3 protein: CASSLAVQGAFETQYF
clone size: .
V gene: TRBV7-9

CDR3 protein: CASSALGKLQYEQYF
clone size: .
V gene: TRBV27

CDR3 protein: CASRLNSYEQYF
clone size: few
V gene: TRBV28

CDR3 protein: CASSLNSGTSIQPQHF
clone size: .
V gene: TRBV5-5

CDR3 protein: CSVDRGNEQFF
clone size: .
V gene: TRBV29-1

CDR3 protein: CASSKQGGDGYTF
clone size: .
V gene: TRBV6-2/TRBV6-3

CDR3 protein: CASSQDLGSSPLHF
clone size: .
V gene: TRBV3-1/TRBV3-2

CDR3 protein: CASQDRAGETQYF
clone size: once
V gene: TRBV10-1

CDR3 protein: CSVGGQSWETQYF
clone size: .
V gene: TRBV29-1

CDR3 protein: CASSLDRTLWAFF
clone size: .
V gene: TRBV28

CDR3 protein: CASSERQGENF
clone size: .
V gene: TRBV21-1

CDR3 protein: CASSLAIGLAGVKADTQYF
clone size: .
V gene: TRBV7-2

CDR3 protein: CASSLAPSGGYNEQFF
clone size: .
V gene: TRBV5-1

CDR3 protein: CASSFSGTYEQYF
clone size: .
V gene: TRBV7-8

CDR3 protein: CASSLWGLARPYEQYF
clone size: .
V gene: TRBV27

CDR3 protein: CASSLGQRETQYF
clone size: .
V gene: TRBV18

CDR3 protein: CASSLGQGAGAYNEQFF
clone size: .
V gene: TRBV7-9

CDR3 protein: CASSGQAQGNIQYF
clone size: .
V gene: TRBV9